This TCR beta chain was found in a study of T cell responses to AZD1222 COVID-19 vaccine. The CDR3 extends over 14 amino acids. Germline V gene data show CDR1 as MDHEN and CDR2 as SYDVKM. Trimming pared 3 bases from V and 3 bases from J, leaving 10 bases between. Broader study findings: Females outnumbered males among donors, who were mostly white British; clonal diversity was possibly underestimated. Distributed over spike, vaccine-associated CD4 TCRs predominated at 160-218 and 743-854. Reportedly, close to half of spike-specific TCRs are directed against unmutated variant regions.

Comments on this clone: Its antigen is still unknown.

Measured with immunoSEQ multiplex PCR; TCRdb has only the in-frame clones, and not every one. The repertoire includes some 120,000 clones, about 90% of them detected once, and 4.4% sits in the top ten. This material consisted of peripheral blood, taken on day 0 of MenACWY control vaccination. V and J are TRBV28 and TRBJ2-3; unclear D gene. This receptor was identified in an adult in good health. Here the CDR3 DNA reads TGTGCCAGCAGTTTCCTTGGGCGGACAGATACGCAGTATTTT. Its protein is CASSFLGRTDTQYF. Complete variable domain (other parts from reference TRBV28 and TRBJ2-3): DVKVTQSSRYLVKRTGEKVFLECVQDMDHENMFWYRQDPGLGLRLIYFSYDVKMKEKGDIPEGYSVSREKKERFSLILESASTNQTSMYLCASSFLGRTDTQYFGPGTRLTVL.